This T cell receptor beta chain was captured by sequencing in a study of blood T cell repertoires in COVID-19. Turning to the study itself: PBMCs, B-cell-depleted T cells, or T cells provided the cDNA or gDNA that made up the material.

In the original analysis: Amplification from reference gene primers served as the basis for estimated nucleated cell counts. Repertoires were generated with immunoSEQ multiplex PCR, while TCRdb's copy carries only in-frame clones and drops some. That table gives V, J and clone size, and the DNA gave D and trimming. The table includes some 200,000 clones, about 75% detected once. The CDR3 is 13 residues long. J gave up 4 bases and V 4 bases, and 0 bases lay outside the gene matches. Germline assignment: CDR1 MNHEY and CDR2 SVGAGI. The source is a woman aged 70-85 years with acute or convalescent COVID-19. The source material was peripheral blood. The chain couples TRBV6-5 to TRBJ2-1; 8 nucleotides line up with TRBD1. The CDR3 DNA is TGTGCCAGCAGTTGGGACAGGTACAATGAGCAGTTCTTC. It is translated as CASSWDRYNEQFF.